A single T cell receptor (beta chain) is shown here with its context. Here immunoSEQ multiplex PCR was the method, and the copy in TCRdb shows in-frame clones only, minus some. The table shows approximately 50,000 clones, with about 88% occurring only once. This sample is part of a study of glioma-infiltrating T cells after dendritic cell vaccination. Study overall: Monocyte-derived dendritic cells, cultured approximately 7 days with IL-4 and GM-CSF, were pulsed with autologous tumor lysate.

Germline V CDR1 and CDR2: LNHDA, SQIVND (reference sequence). The CDR3 covers 15 residues. Trimming left V 9 bases short and J 1 base short, with 18 bases between. Time point: after dendritic cell vaccination, including at tumor progression/relapse. Blood PBMC samples: pre-vaccination, two weeks post third vaccination, and at tumor progression. The sample in question was blood, obtained after dendritic cell vaccination. The TCR originated in a human donor with glioblastoma. V is TRBV19 and J is TRBJ1-2; D is perhaps TRBD1 (5 bases). The chain's CDR3 is CASKISGFVNYGYTF. CDR3 nucleotide sequence: TGTGCCAGCAAAATATCAGGGTTTGTTAACTATGGCTACACCTTC. Looking up the rest from reference TRBV19 and TRBJ1-2 gives the full variable domain: DGGITQSPKYLFRKEGQNVTLSCEQNLNHDAMYWYRQDPGQGLRLIYYSQIVNDFQKGDIAEGYSVSREKKESFPLTVTSAQKNPTAFYLCASKISGFVNYGYTFGSGTRLTVV.